The rows below give T cell receptor beta chains drawn from one sample of a study of T cell responses to AZD1222 COVID-19 vaccine. Profiled with immunoSEQ multiplex PCR; TCRdb holds only in-frame clones, not every one. The table includes just under 150,000 clones, approximately 90% detected once. The sample consisted of peripheral blood, taken 28 days after the second AZD1222 dose. The receptors here all came from an adult who received the AZD1222 COVID-19 vaccine. CDR3s include the opening cysteine and the closing phenylalanine or tryptophan. D genes are given only for firm matches. Some rows have no size entry. The others give once, few or many, or a class for an expanded clone.

TRBJ2-2,TRBD1,many,TRBV4-3,TGCGCCAGCAGCCAAGGCTGGGACAGCTGGACCGGGGAGCTGTTTTTT,CASSQGWDSWTGELFF
TRBJ2-7,-,-,TRBV6-6,TGTGCCAGCAGTCTCCCTGGGGGCGCCGTGGTCGAGCAGTACTTC,CASSLPGGAVVEQYF
TRBJ1-1,-,-,TRBV9,TGTGCCAGCAGCGTAGGACAGAGAAACACTGAAGCTTTCTTT,CASSVGQRNTEAFF
TRBJ1-1,TRBD1,-,TRBV5-1,TGCGCCAGCAGTTTTGAACAGGGGCGCACTGAAGCTTTCTTT,CASSFEQGRTEAFF
TRBJ2-7,-,-,TRBV4-2,TGTGCCAGCAGCCAGAAAACAGGAGACTCCTCCTACGAGCAGTACTTC,CASSQKTGDSSYEQYF
TRBJ1-2,TRBD1,-,TRBV6-2/TRBV6-3,TGTGCCAGCAGTTCCGGGACAGGGGCAAGAAACTATGGCTACACCTTC,CASSSGTGARNYGYTF
TRBJ1-2,-,few,TRBV6-5,TGTGCCAGCAACCCGGGGGGCCCGGAGTATGGCTACACCTTC,CASNPGGPEYGYTF
TRBJ2-2,-,-,TRBV19,TGTGCCAGTACAGTGGGCACCGGGGAGCTGTTTTTT,CASTVGTGELFF
TRBJ2-1,TRBD2,-,TRBV7-3,TGTGCCAGCAGCTTAAGGTCCCTAGCGGGAGTAGTGAGTGAGCAGTTCTTC,CASSLRSLAGVVSEQFF
TRBJ2-1,-,-,TRBV4-2,TGTGCCAGCAGCTCTAGCGAGAGCTCCTACAATGAGCAGTTCTTC,CASSSSESSYNEQFF
TRBJ1-1,-,-,TRBV30,TGTGCCTGGCGCAAATCGGAGCGTCGGGGCACTGAAGCTTTCTTT,CAWRKSERRGTEAFF
TRBJ1-1,-,-,TRBV25-1,TGTGCCAGCAGTCGATCGGGCAGGGGAGACACTGAAGCTTTCTTT,CASSRSGRGDTEAFF
TRBJ1-4,TRBD1,-,TRBV19,TGTGCCAGTAGTACGGGACAGGGAGGAGTAGTTCCGCGTGAAAAACTGTTTTTT,CASSTGQGGVVPREKLFF
TRBJ1-6,TRBD1,-,TRBV7-9,TGTGCCAGCAGCTTAAGGGGGCAAGGTAATTCACCCCTCCACTTT,CASSLRGQGNSPLHF
TRBJ2-1,TRBD2,-,TRBV5-1,TGCGCCAGCAGCCCCCCAGGACTAGCGGGAGTCAATGAGCAGTTCTTC,CASSPPGLAGVNEQFF
TRBJ2-1,-,few,TRBV5-4,TGTGCCAGCAGCTTAAACAGGGCGGCCCGTTACAATGAGCAGTTCTTC,CASSLNRAARYNEQFF
TRBJ2-3,-,-,TRBV29-1,TGCAGCGTTGAGGCCGGTACGCAGTATTTT,CSVEAGTQYF
TRBJ2-1,-,-,TRBV11-2,TGTGCCAGCAGCTTAGCCCTGGGGGGCGGGTACAATGAGCAGTTCTTC,CASSLALGGGYNEQFF
TRBJ2-7,TRBD1,-,TRBV30,TGTGCCTGGTGTGCTAGCTCCCCACGACTCACAGGGGCCTACGAGCAGTACTTC,CAWCASSPRLTGAYEQYF
TRBJ2-2,TRBD2,once,TRBV6-2/TRBV6-3,TGTGCCAGCAGTAACACCGGGACTAGTCCACCCGGGGAGCTGTTTTTT,CASSNTGTSPPGELFF
TRBJ1-6,-,-,TRBV18,TGTGCCAGCTCACCACGGGCACCGCAGGGAGGGGATTCACCCCTCCACTTT,CASSPRAPQGGDSPLHF
TRBJ1-5,-,-,TRBV5-8,TGTGCCAGCAGCTTCGACAATCAGCCCCAGCATTTT,CASSFDNQPQHF
TRBJ1-3,-,-,TRBV28,TGTGCCAGCAGTTTTGGTGGGCACTCTGGAAACACCATATATTTT,CASSFGGHSGNTIYF
TRBJ2-5,TRBD2,-,TRBV12-5,TGTGCTAGTGGTTTCACCGGGACTAGCGGAAAAGAGACCCAGTACTTC,CASGFTGTSGKETQYF
TRBJ1-1,-,-,TRBV11-2,TGTGCCAGCAGCCGCCGGAAGACCGGGAACACTGAAGCTTTCTTT,CASSRRKTGNTEAFF
TRBJ1-4,TRBD1,once,TRBV28,TGTGCCAGCAGGGGACAGGGGGATGCAACTAATGAAAAACTGTTTTTT,CASRGQGDATNEKLFF
TRBJ2-2,-,-,TRBV10-3,TGTGCCATCAGTGTAGCACAGAACACCGGGGAGCTGTTTTTT,CAISVAQNTGELFF
TRBJ2-1,-,-,TRBV11-2,TGTGCCAGCAGCCCCTTGAGCTCCTACAATGAGCAGTTCTTC,CASSPLSSYNEQFF
TRBJ2-1,-,-,TRBV7-3,TGTGCCAGCAGCCTTGGGGCAGGCGAGCAGTTCTTC,CASSLGAGEQFF
TRBJ2-1,TRBD1,-,TRBV6-5,TGTGCCAGCAGCCCCGGGACAGGTGACAATGAGCAGTTCTTC,CASSPGTGDNEQFF
TRBJ1-2,-,-,TRBV11-3,TGTGCCAGCAGCCCACCGCGTCGGACAGAATGTTATGGCTACACCTTC,CASSPPRRTECYGYTF
TRBJ1-2,-,-,TRBV9,TGTGCCAGCAGCGGCTCCCCCACGGGGGCGGACTATGGCTACACCTTC,CASSGSPTGADYGYTF
TRBJ1-4,-,-,TRBV5-4,TGTGCCAGCAGGAAGGACAGCGCAACTAATGAAAAACTGTTTTTT,CASRKDSATNEKLFF
TRBJ1-2,-,-,TRBV28,TGTGCCAGCAGTTTATTCCCCCTGGGGGCGAATGGCTACACCTTC,CASSLFPLGANGYTF
TRBJ2-2,TRBD2,-,TRBV19,TGTGCCAGTAGTTTTGGACTAGCGGGAGTGAACACCGGGGAGCTGTTTTTT,CASSFGLAGVNTGELFF
TRBJ1-4,-,-,TRBV7-2,TGTGCCAGCAGAGAAGGGGTTGGCGAAAAACTGTTTTTT,CASREGVGEKLFF
TRBJ2-2,-,-,TRBV10-3,TGTGCCATCGCCAGGGAGGCCGGGGAGCTGTTTTTT,CAIAREAGELFF
TRBJ1-5,-,-,TRBV30,TGTGCCTGGAGGTCGCCAGGTCAGCCCCAGCATTTT,CAWRSPGQPQHF
TRBJ1-1,-,-,TRBV11-3,TGTGCCAGCAGCTTGCCAGGGAGGGCTGAAGCTTTCTTT,CASSLPGRAEAFF
TRBJ1-1,TRBD1,once,TRBV2,TGTGCCAGCAGCGGGCCAGGGGGAGGTGGCACTGAAGCTTTCTTT,CASSGPGGGGTEAFF
TRBJ1-5,-,-,TRBV12-3/TRBV12-4,TGTGCCAGCAGTTTTCCGGGATTCCAGCCCCAGCATTTT,CASSFPGFQPQHF
TRBJ2-3,-,-,TRBV7-8,TGTGCCAGCAGCCAAGACGGTTCGGGGACAGATACGCAGTATTTT,CASSQDGSGTDTQYF
TRBJ2-1,-,-,TRBV20-1,TGCAGTGCTAGAGCCCTCAATGAGCAGTTCTTC,CSARALNEQFF
TRBJ2-2,-,-,TRBV9,TGTGCCAGCAGCGTACGGGCAGGGACTACCGGGGAGCTGTTTTTT,CASSVRAGTTGELFF
TRBJ1-2,TRBD1,-,TRBV5-6,TGTGCCAGCAGCTTTGGAGGGGGCACTGTTCGGAACTATGGCTACACCTTC,CASSFGGGTVRNYGYTF
TRBJ2-7,-,-,TRBV21-1,TGTGCACCTCGCACAGTAGGGCTCTACGAGCAGTACTTC,CAPRTVGLYEQYF
TRBJ2-1,-,-,TRBV7-8,TGTGCCAGCAGCCGTCTAGAGGGTCCCTACAATGAGCAGTTCTTC,CASSRLEGPYNEQFF
TRBJ1-2,TRBD1,-,TRBV6-4,TGTGCCAGCAGCCAATCCCTGGGGGGGACAGCTGATGGCTACACCTTC,CASSQSLGGTADGYTF
TRBJ2-5,TRBD2,-,TRBV7-3,TGTGCCAGCAGCCCCGGTCGTGGGGGGGCCCAGTACTTC,CASSPGRGGAQYF
TRBJ2-4,TRBD2,-,TRBV27,TGTGCCAGCAGTTTAAAACTAGCGGGACCGTCAACGTACTTC,CASSLKLAGPSTYF
TRBJ2-1,-,-,TRBV28,TGTGCCAGCAGTCGCATCTTCAAGGTCGAGCAGTTCTTC,CASSRIFKVEQFF
TRBJ1-4,TRBD1,-,TRBV5-1,TGCGCCAGCAGCCCATACCTTCCGGGACAGAATGAAAAACTGTTTTTT,CASSPYLPGQNEKLFF
TRBJ1-4,-,-,TRBV18,TGTGCCAGCTCACTCGGGCTGGGTGAAAAACTGTTTTTT,CASSLGLGEKLFF
TRBJ2-6,TRBD1,-,TRBV3-1/TRBV3-2,TGTGCCAGCAGCCAAGTACACCGGGACAGATCCTCTGGGGCCAACGTCCTGACTTTC,CASSQVHRDRSSGANVLTF
TRBJ2-1,-,-,TRBV12-3/TRBV12-4,TGTGCCAGCACTAAAGGGTTCTACAATGAGCAGTTCTTC,CASTKGFYNEQFF
TRBJ1-4,TRBD1,-,TRBV7-2,TGTGCCAGCAGCGCAAGACAGGGTGAAAAACTGTTTTTT,CASSARQGEKLFF
TRBJ2-3,-,-,TRBV4-1,TGCGCCAGCAGCCAAGATGGGCGGGCTTCTAGCACAGATACGCAGTATTTT,CASSQDGRASSTDTQYF
TRBJ2-7,-,-,TRBV19,TGTGCCAGTAGTATAGATTTGGCCGGGATCTACGAGCAGTACTTC,CASSIDLAGIYEQYF
TRBJ2-1,-,-,TRBV29-1,TGCAGCTCCGGGGGAAATGAGCAGTTCTTC,CSSGGNEQFF
TRBJ1-2,-,-,TRBV7-2,TGTGCCAGCAGCGTAGGACAGACTCTAAACTATGGCTACACCTTC,CASSVGQTLNYGYTF